A selection of T cell receptor beta chains follows, all from one sample in a study of OX40 agonist ivuxolimab in advanced cancers. The table came from immunoSEQ multiplex PCR; TCRdb's copy has only in-frame clones and leaves some out. The sample includes tens of thousands of clones, approximately 92% of them seen just once. The sample consisted of CD4+ or CD8+ T cells sorted from blood, taken in a trial of the OX40 agonist ivuxolimab. The receptor source for this set is an adult with an advanced solid tumor such as melanoma, head and neck, liver or kidney cancer. CDR3s include the opening cysteine and the closing phenylalanine or tryptophan. The D gene is left open where the match is weak. Rows may omit the clone size; those that give it use once, few, many or a size class.

D	J	size	V	DNA	CDR3
.	TRBJ1-1	.	TRBV1	TGCACCAGCAGCCGAAACAGGGGGCAGGGGAACACTGAAGCTTTCTTT	CTSSRNRGQGNTEAFF
.	TRBJ2-3	once	TRBV7-9	TGTGCCAGCAGCGGCTACCGCGGCAGCACAGATACGCAGTATTTT	CASSGYRGSTDTQYF
TRBD1	TRBJ2-3	.	TRBV10-3	TGTGCCATCAGTGATCGGGACAGGGATACGCAGTATTTT	CAISDRDRDTQYF
.	TRBJ2-1	.	TRBV28	TGTGCCACCCTGCGTGGGAGCTCCTACAATGAGCAGTTCTTC	CATLRGSSYNEQFF
.	TRBJ2-6	.	TRBV19	TGTGCCAGTAGTATAGATCAATGGCCGGCAGCGATCTCTGGGGCCAACGTCCTGACTTTC	CASSIDQWPAAISGANVLTF
.	TRBJ2-5	.	TRBV7-9	TGTGCCAGCAGCACGGACAGAAACCAAGAGACCCAGTACTTC	CASSTDRNQETQYF
.	TRBJ2-3	.	TRBV28	TGTGCCAGCGCCGGGGGACCCACAGATACGCAGTATTTT	CASAGGPTDTQYF
TRBD2	TRBJ2-2	.	TRBV9	TGTGCCAGCAGCGTCGGGACTAATACCGGGGAGCTGTTTTTT	CASSVGTNTGELFF
.	TRBJ2-2	.	TRBV10-3	TGTGCCATCAAGGAGGACTTACCCGGGGAGCTGTTTTTT	CAIKEDLPGELFF
TRBD2	TRBJ2-3	.	TRBV4-1	TGCGCCAGCAGCCAAGAACTAGCGGCCGATACGCAGTATTTT	CASSQELAADTQYF
TRBD2	TRBJ2-2	.	TRBV19	TGTGCCAGTAGTATAGCGCTAGCGGGAACCGGGGAGCTGTTTTTT	CASSIALAGTGELFF
.	TRBJ1-2	.	TRBV6-5	TGTGCCAGCAGATCCCAGCGGACCATCGATGGCTACACCTTC	CASRSQRTIDGYTF
.	TRBJ2-3	.	TRBV4-3	TGCGCCAGCAGCCAAGAGGGGTGGGAGGCGCAGTATTTT	CASSQEGWEAQYF
TRBD2	TRBJ2-3	.	TRBV7-8	TGTGCCAGCAGCTTATTTATTCGGACTAGCGGGAGAACAGATACGCAGTATTTT	CASSLFIRTSGRTDTQYF
.	TRBJ2-1	.	TRBV7-2	TGTGCCAGCAGCCACGGCGGTCTAGCGAGTTACAATGAGCAGTTCTTC	CASSHGGLASYNEQFF